The 18 T cell receptor beta chains below were found in one sample sequenced in a study of blood T cell repertoires in COVID-19. TCRdb's copy holds only in-frame clones and misses some; the assay was immunoSEQ multiplex PCR. The data hold 150,000 to 200,000 clones, with 80% to 90% observed a single time. The sample was peripheral blood. The receptors were gathered from a man aged 18 to 35 who had recovered from COVID-19.

This rearrangement joins TRBV11-2 to TRBJ2-5; weak D call: TRBD2 (6 bases). CDR3 length equals 13 residues. Germline CDR1 reads SGHAT; CDR2 reads FQNNGV. Trimming stripped 5 bases from V and 2 bases from J, with 9 bases between. The CDR3: CASSLGLQETQYF. The CDR3 DNA reads TGTGCCAGCAGCCTCGGACTACAAGAGACCCAGTACTTC.

The chain couples TRBV5-4 to TRBJ2-7, with 13 bases fitting TRBD2. Germline V gives CDR1 SGHNT, CDR2 YYREEE (reference sequence). J was trimmed by 7 bases and V by 4 bases; bases with no gene match: 11. CDR3 length equals 16 residues. CDR3 bases: TGTGCCAGCAGCCCGCCCGGACTAGCGGGAGTTCGGGAGCAGTACTTC. This translates into CASSPPGLAGVREQYF.

The chain is built from TRBV2 and TRBJ2-4; the D is unclear. The CDR3 contains 12 residues. In germline, CDR1 is SNHLY, CDR2 FYNNEI. Trimming took 2 bases from V and 7 from J, leaving 6 bases between them. The DNA of the CDR3 is TGTGCCAGCAGTGAATCTAGTAACATTCAGTACTTC. Protein product: CASSESSNIQYF.

The chain couples TRBV9 to TRBJ2-2; no firm D call. The CDR3 sequence is 16 residues long. Germline V gene data show CDR1 as SGDLS and CDR2 as YYNGEE. Trimming left V 3 bases short and J 0 bases short, with 12 bases between. CDR3 coding DNA: TGTGCCAGCAGCGCCGGTCAGGAACCGAACACCGGGGAGCTGTTTTTT. Amino acids: CASSAGQEPNTGELFF.

The genes are TRBV11-2 and TRBJ1-1; D not resolved. The germline CDR1 and CDR2 sequences are SGHAT and FQNNGV. Deletions cut 4 bases from V and 1 base from J, with 10 bases between. CDR3 length: 14 amino acids. The CDR3 is CASSSADRNTEAFF. The CDR3 DNA reads as TGTGCCAGCAGCTCTGCGGATAGGAACACTGAAGCTTTCTTT. The complete variable domain, with remaining parts taken from reference TRBV11-2 and TRBJ1-1, reads EAGVAQSPRYKIIEKRQSVAFWCNPISGHATLYWYQQILGQGPKLLIQFQNNGVVDDSQLPKDRFSAERLKGVDSTLKIQPAKLEDSAVYLCASSSADRNTEAFFGQGTRLTVV.

This chain connects TRBV9 to TRBJ1-1, with D uncertain. This CDR3 is built from 12 residues. Trimming removed 0 bases at V and 7 bases at J, with 7 bases between. Germline V gives CDR1 SGDLS, CDR2 YYNGEE. The CDR3 sequence is CASSVGGDEAFF. The DNA for the CDR3 is TGTGCCAGCAGCGTAGGCGGGGATGAAGCTTTCTTT.

A single count supports this clone. The chain joins TRBV28 to TRBJ2-3, with 7 bases lining up with TRBD1. Germline values: CDR1 MDHEN, CDR2 SYDVKM. The CDR3 is 15 amino acids. Germline trimming cut 5 bases from V and 4 bases from J; bases unmatched to any gene: 9. The CDR3 nucleotides read TGTGCCAGCAGTATCTTGACAGGGACCCCAGATACGCAGTATTTT. Its protein product is CASSILTGTPDTQYF.

The chain is built from TRBV7-3 and TRBJ2-2, with TRBD2 identical over 9 bases. Looked up from germline, CDR1 is SGHTA and CDR2 is FQGTGA. CDR3 length: 14 amino acids. J gave up 6 bases and V 2 bases, and 1 base lay outside the gene matches. CDR3 bases: TGTGCCAGCAGCTTACTAGCGGGACCCGGGGAGCTGTTTTTT. Protein sequence: CASSLLAGPGELFF.

In its sample, this clone was seen once. The rearrangement links TRBV27 to TRBJ1-5; unclear D gene. Between the trimmed V and J ends, which lost 3 bases and 2 bases, there was a span of 8 bases. CDR3 length: 14 residues. Germline V gene data show CDR1 as MNHEY and CDR2 as SMNVEV (reference sequence). This chain's CDR3 is CASSFTGGNQPQHF. The CDR3, as DNA: TGTGCCAGCAGTTTTACCGGGGGCAATCAGCCCCAGCATTTT.

This chain connects TRBV7-2 to TRBJ2-7, with unresolved D. V lost 3 bases and J lost 0, with 6 bases in between. The CDR3 spans 13 residues. CDR1 is SGHTA, CDR2 FQGNSA, per germline. The CDR3 loop is CASSFLSSYEQYF. In DNA, the CDR3 is TGTGCCAGCAGCTTCCTAAGCTCCTACGAGCAGTACTTC.

This chain connects TRBV6-5 to TRBJ2-1; D gene unclear. This CDR3 contains 13 residues. V lost 0 bases and J 2 bases, leaving 2 bases between the germline ends. The germline gives CDR1 MNHEY, CDR2 SVGAGI. The CDR3 DNA is TGTGCCAGCAGTTACTCCACCTACAATGAGCAGTTCTTC. Protein sequence: CASSYSTYNEQFF.

The chain joins TRBV27 to TRBJ1-4; 7 bases align to TRBD1. Germline CDR1 MNHEY, CDR2 SMNVEV (reference sequence). The CDR3 has 14 amino acids. V lost 2 bases to trimming and J lost 8 bases; unmatched junction nucleotides: 5. CDR3 loop: CASSLGRGREKLFF. In DNA, the CDR3 is TGTGCCAGCAGTTTAGGTAGGGGGCGAGAAAAACTGTTTTTT.

The J gene is TRBJ2-1, the V gene TRBV9; 10 bases are shared with TRBD2. The trim removed 0 bases at V and 1 base at J, leaving 7 bases unmatched. Looked up from germline, CDR1 is SGDLS and CDR2 is YYNGEE. CDR3 length equals 18 residues. In nucleotides, the CDR3 is TGTGCCAGCAGCGTAGCTACGTCTAGCGGGAGTTCCTACAATGAGCAGTTCTTC. It translates to CASSVATSSGSSYNEQFF.

The V call is TRBV30, the J call TRBJ2-7, with 8 positions matching TRBD2. CDR1 is GTSNPN and CDR2 is SVGIG in the germline V gene (reference sequence). V lost 0 bases to trimming and J lost 7 bases; unmatched junction nucleotides: 5. This CDR3 contains 13 residues. The CDR3 nucleotides read TGTGCCTGGAGTGTAGCGGGAGAGCGAGAGCAGTACTTC. The encoded protein is CAWSVAGEREQYF.

This sequence joins TRBV13 and TRBJ1-4; TRBD1 is a possible D gene (5 bases). Trimming cost V 5 bases and J 5 bases, with 15 bases left between them. Germline CDR1 and CDR2: PRHDT and FYEKMQ (reference sequence). CDR3 size: 15 residues. As DNA, the CDR3 is TGTGCCAGCAGCCTCGGAGGGAAGGGGAATGAAAAACTGTTTTTT. Its translation: CASSLGGKGNEKLFF.

This chain joins TRBV25-1 and TRBJ2-7; 7 bases map to TRBD1. The V gene end was trimmed by 5 bases and the J gene end by 7 bases; junction bases not matched to a gene: 14. CDR1 is MGHDK and CDR2 is SYGVNS in the germline V gene. CDR3 length: 15 residues. In DNA form, the CDR3 reads TGTGCCAGCAGTCACCGAGCGACAGGGCCGGGGGAGCAGTACTTC. Amino acids: CASSHRATGPGEQYF.

This clone was seen more than once but under ten times. The V gene is TRBV28, the J gene TRBJ2-7; tentatively, D is TRBD1 (6 bases). Per germline, CDR1 MDHEN and CDR2 SYDVKM. The germline V and J ends were trimmed by 6 bases and 2 bases, with 23 bases remaining between them. The CDR3 sequence is 17 residues long. CDR3 coding DNA: TGTGCCAGCAGAAGTTTGACTACCATGGGACATACCTACGAGCAGTACTTC. This gives the protein CASRSLTTMGHTYEQYF. The variable domain in full, with the rest retrieved from reference TRBV28 and TRBJ2-7, is DVKVTQSSRYLVKRTGEKVFLECVQDMDHENMFWYRQDPGLGLRLIYFSYDVKMKEKGDIPEGYSVSREKKERFSLILESASTNQTSMYLCASRSLTTMGHTYEQYFGPGTRLTVT.

Only a few counts were recorded for this clone. V usage is TRBV6-2 or TRBV6-3 and J usage is TRBJ2-6; TRBD1 matches 7 bases. The junction had 4 bases not matched to a gene; V was cut back by 4 bases and J by 4 bases. From germline, CDR1 is MNHEY and CDR2 SVGEGT. The CDR3 is 15 residues long. CDR3 loop: CASSSTGEGANVLTF. In nucleotides, the CDR3 is TGTGCCAGCAGTTCAACAGGGGAAGGGGCCAACGTCCTGACTTTC.